Below, 8 T cell receptor beta chains from the same sample are listed, as sequenced in a study of blood T cell repertoires in COVID-19. Profiled with immunoSEQ multiplex PCR; TCRdb holds only in-frame clones, not every one. The sample holds roughly 100,000 clones, approximately 86% seen once. The sample comprised peripheral blood. The receptors come from a man in his fifties or sixties with active or convalescent COVID-19.

The genes are TRBV27 and TRBJ2-5; 10 positions agree with TRBD1. Germline-derived CDR1 and CDR2 are MNHEY and SMNVEV (reference sequence). V lost 5 bases and J lost 5; bases outside the gene matches: 8. CDR3 length: 15 residues. CDR3 in DNA: TGTGCCAGCAGTCCCCGGGACAGGGGAAGCGAGACCCAGTACTTC. Its protein is CASSPRDRGSETQYF.

The J gene is TRBJ1-4, the V gene TRBV7-2, with 11 bases fitting TRBD1. The V and J ends lost 1 base and 8 bases, in that order; junction bases with no gene match: 3. Germline V gene data show CDR1 as SGHTA and CDR2 as FQGNSA. The CDR3 contains 15 residues. The CDR3, as DNA: TGTGCCAGCAGCTTAGGGGACAGGGGGGAGGAAAAACTGTTTTTT. It is translated as CASSLGDRGEEKLFF. Full variable domain (rest looked up from reference TRBV7-2 and TRBJ1-4): GAGVSQSPSNKVTEKGKDVELRCDPISGHTALYWYRQSLGQGLEFLIYFQGNSAPDKSGLPSDRFSAERTGGSVSTLTIQRTQQEDSAVYLCASSLGDRGEEKLFFGSGTQLSVL.

The chain carries TRBV6-6 and TRBJ2-2; a weak D match, TRBD2 (6 bases). Per germline, CDR1 MNHNY and CDR2 SVGAGI (reference sequence). CDR3 length: 15 residues. V was shortened by 5 bases and J by 0 bases, with 10 bases between the two germline ends. CDR3 in amino acids: CASSITSPNTGELFF. CDR3 DNA sequence: TGTGCCAGCAGTATTACTAGCCCGAACACCGGGGAGCTGTTTTTT.

In this sample, this clone is medium-sized. The chain carries TRBV6-4 and TRBJ1-1; D gene ambiguous. Trimming left V 0 bases short and J 5 bases short, with 7 bases between. This CDR3 has 13 amino acids. CDR1 is MRHNA and CDR2 is SNTAGT in the germline V gene. The CDR3, as DNA: TGTGCCAGCAGTGACTCGGCGGTAACTGAAGCTTTCTTT. This gives the protein CASSDSAVTEAFF.

Concerning this clone itself: This same CDR3 is encoded by further DNA sequences in the sample. This chain connects TRBV7-2 to TRBJ2-5; D perhaps matches TRBD1 (5 bases). With 1 base removed from V and 2 bases from J, the gap between germline ends came to 5 bases. The CDR3 covers 13 residues. Germline CDR1 reads SGHTA; CDR2 reads FQGNSA. Here the CDR3 reads CASSLGQQETQYF. The DNA of the CDR3 is TGTGCCAGCAGCTTAGGACAGCAAGAGACCCAGTACTTC.

The rearrangement joins TRBV12-3 or TRBV12-4 to TRBJ1-5, with a possible D match to TRBD1 (6 bases). V was clipped by 6 bases and J by 5 bases, with 11 bases between them. CDR3 size: 13 residues. The CDR3 protein is CASSHREDQPQHF. The CDR3 nucleotides read TGTGCCAGCAGCCACAGGGAAGATCAGCCCCAGCATTTT.

The chain is built from TRBV7-2 and TRBJ1-5; TRBD1 matches at 8 bases. CDR1 is SGHTA and CDR2 is FQGNSA in the germline V gene. The CDR3 contains 13 residues. With V trimmed by 5 bases and J by 7 bases, 4 bases remained unmatched. CDR3 in amino acids: CASSTHRGQPQHF. The CDR3 bases are TGTGCCAGCAGCACGCACAGGGGGCAGCCCCAGCATTTT.

V and J are TRBV3-1 (or the pseudogene TRBV3-2) and TRBJ1-2; D is unclear. The CDR3 loop spans 11 amino acids. V was shortened by 6 bases and J by 7 bases, with 9 bases between the two germline ends. Germline CDR1 and CDR2: LGHDT and YNNKEL (reference sequence). The CDR3 is CASSPGSGYTF. CDR3 DNA sequence: TGTGCCAGCAGTCCAGGTTCTGGCTACACCTTC.